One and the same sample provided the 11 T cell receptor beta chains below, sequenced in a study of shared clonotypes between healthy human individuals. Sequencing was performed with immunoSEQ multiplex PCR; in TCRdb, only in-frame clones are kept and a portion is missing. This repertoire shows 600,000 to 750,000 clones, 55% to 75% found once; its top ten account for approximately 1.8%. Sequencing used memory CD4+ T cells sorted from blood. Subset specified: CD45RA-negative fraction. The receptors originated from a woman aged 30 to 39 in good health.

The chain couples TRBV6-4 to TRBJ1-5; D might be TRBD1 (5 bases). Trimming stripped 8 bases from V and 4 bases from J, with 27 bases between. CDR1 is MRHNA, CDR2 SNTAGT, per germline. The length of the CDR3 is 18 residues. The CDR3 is CASERGSLQWEGNQPQHF. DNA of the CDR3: TGTGCCAGCGAACGGGGGTCGTTGCAGTGGGAGGGTAATCAGCCCCAGCATTTT.

Written as DNA, the CDR3 is TGTGCCAGCAGCCAAATAGCGGGGCCCTACAATGAGCAGTTCTTC. This gives the protein CASSQIAGPYNEQFF. The V call is TRBV11-2, the J call TRBJ2-1, with 8 bases matching TRBD2. The CDR3 is made up of 15 amino acids. V was clipped by 5 bases and J by 2 bases; unmatched bases: 5. Germline CDR1 SGHAT, CDR2 FQNNGV.

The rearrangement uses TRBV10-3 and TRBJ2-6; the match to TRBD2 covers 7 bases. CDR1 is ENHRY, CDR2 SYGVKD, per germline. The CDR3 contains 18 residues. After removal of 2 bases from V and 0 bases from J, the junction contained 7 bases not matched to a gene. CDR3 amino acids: CAISEIAGGISGANVLTF. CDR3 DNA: TGTGCCATCAGTGAGATAGCGGGCGGGATCTCTGGGGCCAACGTCCTGACTTTC.

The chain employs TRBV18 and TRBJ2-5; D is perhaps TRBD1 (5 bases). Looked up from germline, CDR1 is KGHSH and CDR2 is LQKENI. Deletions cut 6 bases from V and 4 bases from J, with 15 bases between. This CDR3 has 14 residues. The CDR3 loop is CASSPLQGRETQYF. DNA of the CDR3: TGTGCCAGCTCCCCTCTGCAGGGAAGAGAGACCCAGTACTTC.

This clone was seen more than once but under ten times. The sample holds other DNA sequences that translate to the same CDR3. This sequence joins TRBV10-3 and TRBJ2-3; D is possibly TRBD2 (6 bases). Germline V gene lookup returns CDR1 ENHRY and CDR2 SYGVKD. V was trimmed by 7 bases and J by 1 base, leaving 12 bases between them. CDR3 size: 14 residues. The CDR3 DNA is TGTGCCATCAAGGAGGGGTCTGGCACAGATACGCAGTATTTT. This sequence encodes CAIKEGSGTDTQYF.

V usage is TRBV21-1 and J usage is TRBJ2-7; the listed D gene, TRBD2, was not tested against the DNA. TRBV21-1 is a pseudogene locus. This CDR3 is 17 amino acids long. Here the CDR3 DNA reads TGTGCCAGCAGCAAGACTGGTTCCCGGGGAACCCCCTACGAGCAGTACTTC. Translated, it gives CASSKTGSRGTPYEQYF.

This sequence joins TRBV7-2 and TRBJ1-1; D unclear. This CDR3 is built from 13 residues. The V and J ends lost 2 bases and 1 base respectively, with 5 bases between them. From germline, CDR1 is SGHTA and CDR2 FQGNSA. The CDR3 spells CASSLSGNTEAFF. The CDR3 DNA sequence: TGTGCCAGCAGCTTATCGGGGAACACTGAAGCTTTCTTT.

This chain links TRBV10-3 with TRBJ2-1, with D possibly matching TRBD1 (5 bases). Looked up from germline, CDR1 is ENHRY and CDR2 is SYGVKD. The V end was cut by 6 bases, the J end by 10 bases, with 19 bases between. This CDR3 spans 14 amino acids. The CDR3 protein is CAISNRSPLGEQFF. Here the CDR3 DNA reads TGTGCCATCAGCAACAGGTCTCCCTTGGGCGAGCAGTTCTTC.

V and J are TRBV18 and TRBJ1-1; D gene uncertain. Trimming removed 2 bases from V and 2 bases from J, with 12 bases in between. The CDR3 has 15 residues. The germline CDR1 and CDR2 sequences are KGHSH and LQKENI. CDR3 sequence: CASSPNTGENTEAFF. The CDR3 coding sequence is TGTGCCAGCTCACCAAACACTGGGGAAAACACTGAAGCTTTCTTT. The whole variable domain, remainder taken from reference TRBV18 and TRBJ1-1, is NAGVMQNPRHLVRRRGQEARLRCSPMKGHSHVYWYRQLPEEGLKFMVYLQKENIIDESGMPKERFSAEFPKEGPSILRIQQVVRGDSAAYFCASSPNTGENTEAFFGQGTRLTVV.

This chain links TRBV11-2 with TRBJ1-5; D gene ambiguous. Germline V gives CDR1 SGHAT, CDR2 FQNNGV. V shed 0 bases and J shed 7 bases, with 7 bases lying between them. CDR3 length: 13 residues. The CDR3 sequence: CASSLDVSQPQHF. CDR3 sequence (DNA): TGTGCCAGCAGCTTAGATGTATCCCAGCCCCAGCATTTT.

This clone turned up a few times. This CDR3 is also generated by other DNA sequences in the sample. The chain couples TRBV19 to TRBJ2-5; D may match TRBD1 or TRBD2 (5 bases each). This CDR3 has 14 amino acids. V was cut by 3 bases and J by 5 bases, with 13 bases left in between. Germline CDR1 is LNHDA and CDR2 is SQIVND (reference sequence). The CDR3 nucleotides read TGTGCCAGTAGTATGGGCGGGTCAGGGGAGACCCAGTACTTC. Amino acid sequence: CASSMGGSGETQYF.